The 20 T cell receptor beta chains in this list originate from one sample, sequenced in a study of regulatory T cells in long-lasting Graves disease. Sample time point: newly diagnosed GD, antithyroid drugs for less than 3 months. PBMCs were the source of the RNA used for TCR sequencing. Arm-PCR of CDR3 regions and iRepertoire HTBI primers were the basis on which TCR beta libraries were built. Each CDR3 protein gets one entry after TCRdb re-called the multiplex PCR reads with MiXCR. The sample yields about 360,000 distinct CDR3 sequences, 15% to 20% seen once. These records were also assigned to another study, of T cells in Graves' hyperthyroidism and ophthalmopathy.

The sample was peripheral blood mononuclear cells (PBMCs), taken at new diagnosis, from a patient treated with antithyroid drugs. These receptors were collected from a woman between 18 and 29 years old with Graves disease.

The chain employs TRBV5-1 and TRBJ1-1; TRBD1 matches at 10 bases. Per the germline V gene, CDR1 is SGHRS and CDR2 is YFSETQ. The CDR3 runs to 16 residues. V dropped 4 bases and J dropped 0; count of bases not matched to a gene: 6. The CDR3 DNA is TGCGCCAGCAGCGCAAGACAGGGGGCGATGAACACTGAAGCTTTCTTT. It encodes CASSARQGAMNTEAFF.

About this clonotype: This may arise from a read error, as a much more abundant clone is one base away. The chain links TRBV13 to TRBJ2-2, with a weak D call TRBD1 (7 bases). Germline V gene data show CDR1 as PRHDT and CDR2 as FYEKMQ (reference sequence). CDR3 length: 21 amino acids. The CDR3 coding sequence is TGTGCCAGCAGCCTCTCCAACCGGGAGAGGGGGCGACAAACGAACACCGGGGAGCTGCTTTTT. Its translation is CASSLSNRERGRQTNTGELLF. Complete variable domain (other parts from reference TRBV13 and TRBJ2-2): AAGVIQSPRHLIKEKRETATLKCYPIPRHDTVYWYQQGPGQDPQFLISFYEKMQSDKGSIPDRFSAQQFSDYHSELNMSSLELGDSALYFCASSLSNRERGRQTNTGELLFGEGSRLTVL.

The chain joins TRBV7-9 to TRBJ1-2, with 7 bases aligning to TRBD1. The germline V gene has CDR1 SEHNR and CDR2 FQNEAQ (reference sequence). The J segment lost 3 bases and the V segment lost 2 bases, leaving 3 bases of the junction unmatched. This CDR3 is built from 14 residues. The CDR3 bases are TGTGCCAGCAGCTTATCAGGGGGAGACTATGGCTACACCTTC. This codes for CASSLSGGDYGYTF. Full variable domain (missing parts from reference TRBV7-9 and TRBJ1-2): DTGVSQNPRHKITKRGQNVTFRCDPISEHNRLYWYRQTLGQGPEFLTYFQNEAQLEKSRLLSDRFSAERPKGSFSTLEIQRTEQGDSAMYLCASSLSGGDYGYTFGSGTRLTVV.

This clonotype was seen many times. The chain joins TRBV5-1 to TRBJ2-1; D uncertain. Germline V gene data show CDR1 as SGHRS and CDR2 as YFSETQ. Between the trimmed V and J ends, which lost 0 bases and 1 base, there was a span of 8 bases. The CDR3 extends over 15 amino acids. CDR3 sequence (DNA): TGCGCCAGCAGCTTGGAAGGACGATCCTACAATGAGCAGTTCTTC. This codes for CASSLEGRSYNEQFF.

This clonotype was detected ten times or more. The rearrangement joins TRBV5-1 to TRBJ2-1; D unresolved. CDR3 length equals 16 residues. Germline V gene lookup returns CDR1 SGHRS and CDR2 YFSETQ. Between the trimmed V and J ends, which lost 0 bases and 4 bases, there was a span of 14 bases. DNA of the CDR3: TGCGCCAGCAGCTTGGATCTGCGAATGGGTTACAATGAGCAGTTCTTC. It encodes CASSLDLRMGYNEQFF.

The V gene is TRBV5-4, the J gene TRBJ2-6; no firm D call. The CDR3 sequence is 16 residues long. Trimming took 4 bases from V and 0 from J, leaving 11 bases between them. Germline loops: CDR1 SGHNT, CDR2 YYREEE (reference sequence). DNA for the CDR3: TGTGCCAGCAGCCCCACCTTGGCCTCTGGGGCCAACGTCCTGACTTTC. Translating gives CASSPTLASGANVLTF.

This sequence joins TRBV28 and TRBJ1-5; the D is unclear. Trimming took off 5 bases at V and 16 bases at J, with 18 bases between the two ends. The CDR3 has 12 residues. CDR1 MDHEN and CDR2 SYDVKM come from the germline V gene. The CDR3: CASSTPGHPLHF. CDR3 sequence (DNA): TGTGCCAGCAGTACGCCGGGCCACCCTCTTCATTTT. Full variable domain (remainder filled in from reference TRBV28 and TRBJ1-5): DVKVTQSSRYLVKRTGEKVFLECVQDMDHENMFWYRQDPGLGLRLIYFSYDVKMKEKGDIPEGYSVSREKKERFSLILESASTNQTSMYLCASSTPGHPLHFGDGTRLSIL.

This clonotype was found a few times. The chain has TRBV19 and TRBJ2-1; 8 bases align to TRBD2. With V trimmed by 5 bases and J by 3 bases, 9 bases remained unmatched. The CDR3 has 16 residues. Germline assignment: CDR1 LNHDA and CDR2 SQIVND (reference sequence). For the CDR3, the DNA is TGTGCCAGTAGTTCTGAATCCGGGAGGGACTACAATGAGCAGTTCTTC. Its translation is CASSSESGRDYNEQFF. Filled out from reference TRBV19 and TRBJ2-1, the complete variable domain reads DGGITQSPKYLFRKEGQNVTLSCEQNLNHDAMYWYRQDPGQGLRLIYYSQIVNDFQKGDIAEGYSVSREKKESFPLTVTSAQKNPTAFYLCASSSESGRDYNEQFFGPGTRLTVL.

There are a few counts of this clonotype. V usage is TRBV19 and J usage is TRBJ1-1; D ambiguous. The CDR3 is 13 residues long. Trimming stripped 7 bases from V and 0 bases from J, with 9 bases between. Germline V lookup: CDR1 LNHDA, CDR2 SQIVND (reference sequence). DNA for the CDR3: TGTGCCAGTACAAACAGCATGAACACTGAAGCTTTCTTT. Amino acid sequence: CASTNSMNTEAFF.

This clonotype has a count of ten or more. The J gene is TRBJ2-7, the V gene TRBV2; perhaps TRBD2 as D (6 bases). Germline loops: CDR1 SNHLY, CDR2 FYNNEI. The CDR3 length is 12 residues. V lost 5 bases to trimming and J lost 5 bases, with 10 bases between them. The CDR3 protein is CASSIGGDEQYF. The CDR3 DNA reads TGTGCCAGCAGTATCGGAGGGGACGAGCAGTACTTC.

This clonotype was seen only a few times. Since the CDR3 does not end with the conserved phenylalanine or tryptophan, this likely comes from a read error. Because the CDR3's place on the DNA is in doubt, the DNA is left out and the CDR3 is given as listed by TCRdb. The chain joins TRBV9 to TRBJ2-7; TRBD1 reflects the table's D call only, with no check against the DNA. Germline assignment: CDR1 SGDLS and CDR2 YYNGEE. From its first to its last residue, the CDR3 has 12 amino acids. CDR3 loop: CARGWGGFRSFY.

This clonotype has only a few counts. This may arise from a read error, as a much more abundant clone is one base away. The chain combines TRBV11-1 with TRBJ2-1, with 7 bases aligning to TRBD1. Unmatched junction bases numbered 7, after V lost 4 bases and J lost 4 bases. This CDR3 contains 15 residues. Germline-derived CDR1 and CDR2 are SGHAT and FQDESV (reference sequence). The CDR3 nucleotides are TGTGCCAGCAGCTCTAGACAGGGCCCGTACAATGAGCAGTTCTTC. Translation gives CASSSRQGPYNEQFF.

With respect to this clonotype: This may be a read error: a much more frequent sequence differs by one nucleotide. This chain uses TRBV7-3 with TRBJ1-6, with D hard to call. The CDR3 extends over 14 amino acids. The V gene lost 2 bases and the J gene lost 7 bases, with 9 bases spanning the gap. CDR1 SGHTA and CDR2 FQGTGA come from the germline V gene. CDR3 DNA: TGTGCCAGCAGCTTAGGGATAGGGAATTCACCCCTCCACTTT. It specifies CASSLGIGNSPLHF.

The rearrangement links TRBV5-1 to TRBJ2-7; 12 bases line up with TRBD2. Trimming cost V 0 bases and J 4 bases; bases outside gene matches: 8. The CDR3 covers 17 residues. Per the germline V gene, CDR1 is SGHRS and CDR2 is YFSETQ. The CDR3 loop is CASSLGASGRAEYEQYF. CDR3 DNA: TGCGCCAGCAGCTTGGGGGCTAGCGGGAGGGCCGAATACGAGCAGTACTTC.

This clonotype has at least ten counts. This CDR3 reads CASSPEGYEQYF. Written as DNA, the CDR3 is TGCGCCAGCAGCCCTGAGGGCTACGAGCAGTACTTC. The chain combines TRBV5-1 with TRBJ2-7, with D tentatively TRBD2 (5 bases). This CDR3 is 12 amino acids long. Germline V gene lookup returns CDR1 SGHRS and CDR2 YFSETQ. The V end lost 4 bases, the J end lost 3 bases, and 8 bases lay between the germline ends. The full variable domain, in which reference TRBV5-1 and TRBJ2-7 provide the parts outside the CDR3, is KAGVTQTPRYLIKTRGQQVTLSCSPISGHRSVSWYQQTPGQGLQFLFEYFSETQRNKGNFPGRFSGRQFSNSRSEMNVSTLELGDSALYLCASSPEGYEQYFGPGTRLTVT.

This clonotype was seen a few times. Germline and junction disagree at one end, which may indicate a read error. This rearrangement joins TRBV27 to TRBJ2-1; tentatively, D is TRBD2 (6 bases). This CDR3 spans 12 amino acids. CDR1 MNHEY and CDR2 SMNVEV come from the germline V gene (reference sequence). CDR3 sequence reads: CASGSRGNEQSF. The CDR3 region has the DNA TGTGCCAGCGGTTCCCGGGGGAATGAGCAGTCCTTC.

The CDR3 coding sequence is TGTGCCAGCAGCCGAAAGAGTGGGACAGCTAATTCACCCCTCCACTTT. As protein: CASSRKSGTANSPLHF. This sequence joins TRBV3-1 and TRBJ1-6; 7 bases are shared with TRBD1. J was trimmed by 6 bases and V by 4 bases; bases with no gene match: 9. The CDR3 is 16 amino acids. Germline loops: CDR1 LGHDT, CDR2 YNNKEL (reference sequence).

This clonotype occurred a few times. The CDR3 is CACSRGSEKLFF. In nucleotides, the CDR3 is TGTGCCTGTTCCAGGGGAAGCGAAAAACTGTTTTTT. This chain uses TRBV25-1 with TRBJ1-4; tentatively, D is TRBD1 (6 bases). The CDR3 is made up of 12 amino acids. V lost 11 bases and J lost 8, with 15 bases in between. The germline V gene has CDR1 MGHDK and CDR2 SYGVNS.

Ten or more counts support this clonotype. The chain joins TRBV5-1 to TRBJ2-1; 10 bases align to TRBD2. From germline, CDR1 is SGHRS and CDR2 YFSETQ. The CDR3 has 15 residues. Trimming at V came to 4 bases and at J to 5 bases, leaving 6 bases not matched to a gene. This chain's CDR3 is CASSPSGSGNNEQFF. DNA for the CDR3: TGCGCCAGCAGCCCTAGCGGGAGTGGCAACAATGAGCAGTTCTTC.

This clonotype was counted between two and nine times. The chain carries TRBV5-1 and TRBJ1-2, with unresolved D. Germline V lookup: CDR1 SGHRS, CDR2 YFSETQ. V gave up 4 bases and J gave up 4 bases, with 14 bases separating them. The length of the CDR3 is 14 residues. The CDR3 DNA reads TGCGCCAGCAGCCCGGACGGACTAAGCTATGGCTACACCTTC. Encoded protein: CASSPDGLSYGYTF.